The 18 T cell receptor beta chains presented below share a single source sample, sequenced in a study of molecular identifiers for immune sequencing clone quantification. TCRdb re-derived calls from the PCR reads in MiXCR, one entry per CDR3 protein. The table lists about half a million distinct CDR3 sequences, around 23% of them singletons. Sequenced material: naive CD8+ T cells from blood, with Jurkat cell RNA spiked in. Subset: FACS-sorted CD8+CD4-CCR7+CD45RA+ naive T cells. All receptors come from a human donor in good health. Some libraries in this study had Jurkat cell RNA spiked in.

In the case of this clonotype: This could be a read error, since a much larger clone is one nucleotide away. This chain links TRBV6-5 with TRBJ1-1, with 8 bases identical to TRBD1. This CDR3 region has 15 residues. Germline V gene sequence: CDR1 MNHEY, CDR2 SVGAGI. The CDR3 sequence: CAGSYEVTGGTEAFF. CDR3 sequence (DNA): TGTGCCGGCAGTTACGAGGTAACAGGGGGGACTGAAGCTTTCTTT.

The table lists this clonotype with a few counts. V is TRBV6-6 and J is TRBJ2-3; TRBD1 matches 8 bases. J gave up 4 bases and V 2 bases, and 8 bases lay outside the gene matches. The CDR3 loop spans 16 amino acids. Per the germline V gene, CDR1 is MNHNY and CDR2 is SVGAGI (reference sequence). CDR3 DNA: TGTGCCAGCAGTTACCCGAGAGGACAGGGCGCAGATACGCAGTATTTT. Its protein product is CASSYPRGQGADTQYF.

The chain employs TRBV6-5 and TRBJ1-4; D unclear. V dropped 6 bases and J dropped 5 bases, with 10 bases sitting between them. The V gene's germline CDR1 is MNHEY and CDR2 SVGAGI. This CDR3 has 13 residues. This CDR3 reads CASSLQQNEKLFF. The DNA for the CDR3 is TGTGCCAGCAGCCTTCAGCAAAATGAAAAACTGTTTTTT.

This chain joins TRBV7-6 and TRBJ2-1; the match to TRBD2 covers 9 bases. The V gene's germline CDR1 is SGHVS and CDR2 FNYEAQ. V lost 7 bases to trimming and J lost 7 bases; unmatched junction nucleotides: 17. The CDR3 consists of 17 residues. As DNA, the CDR3 is TGTGCCAGCATGGTTGGGGCTAGCGGGACAAGGGGTAATGAGCAGTTCTTC. Its translation: CASMVGASGTRGNEQFF. Supplemented by reference TRBV7-6 and TRBJ2-1, the full variable domain reads GAGVSQSPRYKVTKRGQDVALRCDPISGHVSLYWYRQALGQGPEFLTYFNYEAQQDKSGLPNDRFSAERPEGSISTLTIQRTEQRDSAMYRCASMVGASGTRGNEQFFGPGTRLTVL.

V usage is TRBV9 and J usage is TRBJ2-5, with 9 bases aligning to TRBD2. CDR1 is SGDLS, CDR2 YYNGEE, per germline. V lost 3 bases and J lost 1; bases outside the gene matches: 1. The CDR3 is made up of 14 amino acids. The chain's CDR3 is CASSASGAQETQYF. The DNA for the CDR3 is TGTGCCAGCAGCGCTAGCGGGGCCCAAGAGACCCAGTACTTC.

The chain joins TRBV10-3 to TRBJ2-3, with a tentative D call TRBD2 (6 bases). In germline, CDR1 is ENHRY, CDR2 SYGVKD. This CDR3 is 15 amino acids long. V dropped 3 bases and J dropped 2 bases, with 12 bases sitting between them. CDR3 DNA: TGTGCCATCAGTGACGGGGGTCTTGTCACAGATACGCAGTATTTT. Protein: CAISDGGLVTDTQYF.

The chain is built from TRBV4-3 and TRBJ2-1, with 7 bases fitting TRBD2. The CDR3 has 16 amino acids. The ends lost 3 bases at V and 12 bases at J; junction bases unmatched: 17. Germline V gene sequence: CDR1 LGHNA, CDR2 YSLEER. The CDR3 is CASSQSPWGGRGGQFF. The DNA for the CDR3 is TGCGCCAGCAGCCAGAGTCCCTGGGGAGGGAGAGGTGGGCAGTTCTTC.

The chain combines TRBV5-6 with TRBJ2-3; D is perhaps TRBD1 or TRBD2 (5 bases each). Trimming cost V 4 bases and J 4 bases, with 13 bases left between them. Germline V gene sequence: CDR1 SGHDT, CDR2 YYEEEE. The CDR3 has 14 amino acids. For the CDR3, the DNA is TGTGCCAGCAGCCTGGGGGATAGCCCAGATACGCAGTATTTT. This codes for CASSLGDSPDTQYF.

The V call is TRBV2, the J call TRBJ1-5, with D perhaps matching TRBD1 (6 bases). The germline V gene has CDR1 SNHLY and CDR2 FYNNEI. CDR3 length equals 18 residues. V lost 4 bases to trimming and J lost 2 bases, with 21 bases between them. In DNA, the CDR3 is TGTGCCAGCAGTGTCCCGGGGGGCGATTTCAGTCGCAATCAGCCCCAGCATTTT. Protein: CASSVPGGDFSRNQPQHF.

The gene calls are TRBV30 and TRBJ2-7; 10 nucleotides match TRBD1. The CDR3 spans 13 residues. V shed 1 base and J 5 bases; nucleotides not matched to a gene: 2. In germline, CDR1 is GTSNPN, CDR2 SVGIG (reference sequence). As DNA, the CDR3 is TGTGCCTGGAGTGCCGGGACAGGGGACGAGCAGTACTTC. This sequence encodes CAWSAGTGDEQYF.

This clonotype was detected many times. This rearrangement joins TRBV5-4 to TRBJ2-7, with TRBD2 identical over 9 bases. There are 16 residues in the CDR3. Germline V CDR1 and CDR2: SGHNT, YYREEE (reference sequence). The ends lost 1 base at V and 9 bases at J; junction bases unmatched: 14. The CDR3 DNA sequence: TGTGCCAGCAGCTTGACAGCCGGCGGGAGGGCCGTATGGCAGTACTTC. Translating it yields CASSLTAGGRAVWQYF.

This clonotype was seen many times. The chain joins TRBV18 to TRBJ1-1; TRBD1 matches at 7 bases. Germline CDR1 is KGHSH and CDR2 is LQKENI. With 0 bases clipped from V and 4 bases from J, the junction kept 5 bases outside the gene matches. The CDR3 has 15 amino acids. The CDR3 region is CASSPPTGPTTEAFF. CDR3 in DNA: TGTGCCAGCTCACCACCGACAGGGCCCACCACTGAAGCTTTCTTT.

The V call is TRBV6-6, the J call TRBJ2-3; 13 nucleotides agree with TRBD2. The CDR3 is made up of 21 amino acids. CDR1 is MNHNY and CDR2 is SVGAGI in the germline V gene (reference sequence). J gave up 6 bases and V 6 bases, and 24 bases lay outside the gene matches. This chain's CDR3 is CASSLPQGLAGDPTPFDTQYF. CDR3 DNA: TGTGCCAGCAGCCTCCCCCAAGGACTAGCGGGAGACCCCACACCCTTCGATACGCAGTATTTT.

J is TRBJ1-1 and V is TRBV27, with D possibly being TRBD1 (5 bases). Germline CDR1 and CDR2: MNHEY and SMNVEV (reference sequence). Trimming removed 7 bases at V and 6 bases at J, with 15 bases between. The CDR3 runs 13 residues. DNA for the CDR3: TGTGCCAGCAATATGCAACAGGTTTCTGAAGCTTTCTTT. This encodes CASNMQQVSEAFF.

The rearrangement uses TRBV27 and TRBJ1-6; 8 bases line up with TRBD1. V shed 5 bases and J 9 bases; nucleotides not matched to a gene: 12. From germline, CDR1 is MNHEY and CDR2 SMNVEV (reference sequence). The CDR3 runs to 16 residues. The CDR3 sequence: CASSPSRTGRSSPLHF. The CDR3 DNA sequence: TGTGCCAGCAGTCCGTCCCGGACAGGGCGTAGTTCACCCCTCCACTTT.

This clonotype was counted ten times or more. The V gene is TRBV7-2, the J gene TRBJ2-3; tentatively, D is TRBD2 (5 bases). The CDR3 length is 17 residues. V was cut by 4 bases and J by 1 base, with 18 bases left in between. Germline assignment: CDR1 SGHTA and CDR2 FQGNSA. The DNA for the CDR3 is TGTGCCAGCAGCTCCCTGGACTGGCTCTCTGGCACAGATACGCAGTATTTT. It yields the protein CASSSLDWLSGTDTQYF. The full variable domain, in which reference TRBV7-2 and TRBJ2-3 provide the parts outside the CDR3, is GAGVSQSPSNKVTEKGKDVELRCDPISGHTALYWYRQSLGQGLEFLIYFQGNSAPDKSGLPSDRFSAERTGGSVSTLTIQRTQQEDSAVYLCASSSLDWLSGTDTQYFGPGTRLTVL.

The gene calls are TRBV19 and TRBJ1-5, with D tentatively TRBD1 (5 bases). CDR1 and CDR2 from the germline V gene are LNHDA and SQIVND (reference sequence). The V end was cut by 11 bases, the J end by 1 base, with 15 bases between. The CDR3 contains 14 residues. The CDR3 region is CAQRWGRSNQPQHF. CDR3 sequence (DNA): TGTGCCCAGAGGTGGGGGAGGAGCAATCAGCCCCAGCATTTT.

This clonotype has only a few counts. The genes are TRBV11-3 and TRBJ2-1; D possibly matches TRBD1 or TRBD2 (5 bases each). V was pared by 5 bases and J by 4 bases, with 12 bases between. The germline gives CDR1 SGHNT, CDR2 YENEEA. CDR3 length: 14 amino acids. DNA for the CDR3: TGTGCCAGCAGCCCAAGGGACGGGTACAATGAGCAGTTCTTC. It encodes CASSPRDGYNEQFF. The entire variable domain, with the rest obtained from reference TRBV11-3 and TRBJ2-1, is as follows: EAGVVQSPRYKIIEKKQPVAFWCNPISGHNTLYWYLQNLGQGPELLIRYENEEAVDDSQLPKDRFSAERLKGVDSTLKIQPAELGDSAVYLCASSPRDGYNEQFFGPGTRLTVL.